This is a list of T cell receptor beta chains from one sample in a study of T-cell memory formation after mild COVID-19. TCRdb independently ran MiXCR on the 5' RACE reads; one entry per CDR3 protein. The table records hundreds of thousands of distinct CDR3 sequences, roughly a fifth of them present only once. Sequenced: PBMCs or a T cell subset sorted from them (not recorded which). The receptors here all came from an adult woman who had mild COVID-19 (a few samples of this study predate the infection). Cell type and time point are not known. The CDR3 runs from the conserved cysteine through the conserved F or W. Fields, in order: CDR3 length, D gene, clone size, J gene, V gene, CDR3 protein, CDR3 DNA. A D gene is named only where the DNA matches it firmly. Clone size is given for some rows only: seen once, a few or many times, or a class if the clone is expanded.

13,.,few,TRBJ1-1,TRBV10-2,CASSDQGISGAFF,TGCGCCAGCAGTGACCAGGGAATATCTGGAGCTTTCTTT
16,TRBD2,.,TRBJ2-1,TRBV12-3/TRBV12-4,CASSLERGRYHNEQFF,TGTGCCAGCAGTTTGGAGCGGGGAAGGTACCACAATGAGCAGTTCTTC
15,.,many,TRBJ1-1,TRBV5-4,CASSPGTGSFVGAFF,TGTGCCAGCAGCCCCGGAACAGGTTCCTTTGTAGGAGCTTTCTTT
16,.,.,TRBJ1-5,TRBV25-1,CASSESMSREDQPQHF,TGTGCCAGCAGTGAATCCATGTCAAGGGAGGATCAGCCCCAGCATTTT
14,.,.,TRBJ2-2,TRBV7-3,CASSLSGVNGELFF,TGTGCCAGCAGCTTATCGGGGGTTAACGGGGAGCTGTTTTTT
13,.,.,TRBJ2-7,TRBV7-9,CASSAAVSYEQYF,TGTGCCAGCAGCGCGGCGGTATCCTACGAGCAGTACTTC
13,TRBD1,few,TRBJ1-1,TRBV5-1,CASSSNMGQEAFF,TGCGCCAGCAGCTCGAACATGGGACAGGAAGCTTTCTTT
14,.,few,TRBJ2-7,TRBV13,CASSSGQFYGEQYF,TGTGCCAGCAGCTCGGGACAATTTTACGGCGAGCAGTACTTC
13,.,.,TRBJ2-7,TRBV6-5,CKHYGISGYEQYF,TGCAAACACTACGGGATATCAGGGTACGAGCAGTACTTC
15,TRBD2,few,TRBJ2-1,TRBV5-6,CASSPPERDYNEQFF,TGTGCCAGCAGCCCTCCTGAGCGGGATTACAATGAGCAGTTCTTC
14,.,.,TRBJ2-3,TRBV5-1,CASSFTGRTDTQYF,TGCGCCAGCAGCTTTACGGGGCGCACAGATACGCAGTATTTT
15,TRBD1,few,TRBJ1-1,TRBV5-1,CASSLAGQGNTEAFF,TGCGCCAGCAGCTTGGCCGGACAGGGAAACACTGAAGCTTTCTTT
16,.,few,TRBJ1-5,TRBV6-5,CASSETAAYSNQPQHF,TGTGCCAGCAGTGAGACAGCAGCTTATAGCAATCAGCCCCAGCATTTT
17,.,.,TRBJ1-6,TRBV7-8,CASSLATRGVRNSPLHF,TGTGCCAGCAGCTTAGCGACCCGGGGGGTTCGTAATTCACCCCTCCACTTT
15,TRBD2,.,TRBJ2-7,TRBV11-1,CASSQMRLAGDEQYF,TGTGCCAGCAGCCAAATGCGACTAGCGGGAGACGAGCAGTACTTC